These 5 T cell receptor beta chains share one sample of origin, sequenced in a study of cytomegalovirus exposure and HLA in healthy donors. The PCR ran on 60 Vbeta and 13 Jbeta primers. Here immunoSEQ multiplex PCR was the method, and the copy in TCRdb shows in-frame clones only, minus some. The table lists 140,000 or so clones, 60% to 85% of them singletons. The material sequenced was PBMCs. These receptor sequences come from a man aged 40-49 years in good health and CMV-seronegative.

The chain joins TRBV7-9 to TRBJ1-6; 9 bases fit TRBD1. Germline CDR1 and CDR2: SEHNR and FQNEAQ (reference sequence). J lost 11 bases, V lost 1 base, and 6 bases had no gene match. This CDR3 has 15 amino acids. The CDR3 region is CASSLGDRELTPLHF. The CDR3 nucleotides are TGTGCCAGCAGCTTAGGGGACAGGGAACTGACACCCCTCCACTTT.

This chain uses TRBV6-5 with TRBJ2-7; TRBD2 aligns across 10 bases. J was trimmed by 5 bases and V by 7 bases; bases with no gene match: 8. Germline V gene data show CDR1 as MNHEY and CDR2 as SVGAGI. The CDR3 totals 14 residues. The CDR3 DNA follows: TGTGCCAGCACCGGAGCGGGAGGGCCCCACGAGCAGTACTTC. Translated: CASTGAGGPHEQYF.

To note about this clone: The junction shows a germline mismatch at one end, possibly a read error. The chain joins TRBV11-2 to TRBJ2-6, with 9 bases lining up with TRBD1. The CDR3 is made up of 18 amino acids. Germline values: CDR1 SGHAT, CDR2 FQNNGV. DNA for the CDR3: TGTGCCAGCAGGAAAACCGGGACAGGGAGCTCTGGGGCCAACGGCCTGACTTTC. This gives the protein CASRKTGTGSSGANGLTF.

V gene TRBV28 combines with J gene TRBJ1-4, with D unclear. The CDR3 covers 14 residues. V lost 11 bases, J lost 0 bases, and 13 bases lay in between. CDR1 is MDHEN and CDR2 is SYDVKM in the germline V gene. CDR3 nucleotides: TGTGCCCTCCGGGGTAGTGCAACTAATGAAAAACTGTTTTTT. Amino acids: CALRGSATNEKLFF.

CDR3 in DNA: TGTGCCAGCAGCTGGGGGGGCCGTAATGAAAAACTGTTTTTT. Translating gives CASSWGGRNEKLFF. The chain couples TRBV6-6 to TRBJ1-4; D is possibly TRBD1 (6 bases). V gave up 6 bases and J gave up 4 bases, with 12 bases separating them. Germline CDR1 and CDR2: MNHNY and SVGAGI (reference sequence). CDR3 length: 14 residues.